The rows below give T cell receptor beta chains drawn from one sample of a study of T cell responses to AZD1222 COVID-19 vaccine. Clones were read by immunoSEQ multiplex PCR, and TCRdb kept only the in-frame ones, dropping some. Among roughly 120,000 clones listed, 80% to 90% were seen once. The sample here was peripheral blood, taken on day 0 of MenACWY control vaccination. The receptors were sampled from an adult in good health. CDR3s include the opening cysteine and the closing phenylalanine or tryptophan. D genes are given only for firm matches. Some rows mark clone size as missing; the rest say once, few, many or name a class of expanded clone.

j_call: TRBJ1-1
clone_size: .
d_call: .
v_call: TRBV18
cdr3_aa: CASSKGPNTEAFF
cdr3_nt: TGTGCCAGCTCAAAGGGCCCTAACACTGAAGCTTTCTTT

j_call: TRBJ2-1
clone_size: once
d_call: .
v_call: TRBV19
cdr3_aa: CASRRTSSSYNEQFF
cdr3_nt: TGTGCCAGTAGGAGGACCTCGAGCTCCTACAATGAGCAGTTCTTC

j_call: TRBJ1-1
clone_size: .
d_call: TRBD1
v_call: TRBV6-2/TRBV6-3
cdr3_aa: CASSRLFAGTGSPEAFF
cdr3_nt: TGTGCCAGCAGCCGACTCTTCGCCGGGACAGGGTCACCTGAAGCTTTCTTT

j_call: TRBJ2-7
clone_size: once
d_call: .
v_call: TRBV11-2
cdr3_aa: CASSPSIGEPLFYEQYF
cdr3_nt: TGTGCCAGCAGCCCCTCAATAGGGGAGCCTCTTTTCTACGAGCAGTACTTC

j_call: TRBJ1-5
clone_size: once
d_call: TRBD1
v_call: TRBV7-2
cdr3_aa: CASSSYGTGIYQPQHF
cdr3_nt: TGTGCCAGCTCCTCCTACGGGACAGGGATATATCAGCCCCAGCATTTT

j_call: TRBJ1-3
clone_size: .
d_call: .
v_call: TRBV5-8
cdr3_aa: CASSLENRNTIYF
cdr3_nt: TGTGCCAGCAGCTTGGAGAACCGGAACACCATATATTTT

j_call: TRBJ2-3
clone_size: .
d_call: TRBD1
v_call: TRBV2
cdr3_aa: CASSADRDVTDTQYF
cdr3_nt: TGTGCCAGCAGCGCGGACAGGGATGTAACAGATACGCAGTATTTT

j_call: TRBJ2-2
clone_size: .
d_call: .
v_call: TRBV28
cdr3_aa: CASSLYTGELFF
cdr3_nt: TGTGCCAGCAGTTTATACACCGGGGAGCTGTTTTTT

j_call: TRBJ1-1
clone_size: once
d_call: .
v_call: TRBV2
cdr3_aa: CASRPPGGANTEAFF
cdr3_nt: TGTGCCAGCAGGCCCCCGGGGGGGGCGAACACTGAAGCTTTCTTT

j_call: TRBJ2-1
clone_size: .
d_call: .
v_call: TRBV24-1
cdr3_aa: CATSDPGTVYNEQFF
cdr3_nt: TGTGCCACCAGTGATCCCGGGACGGTGTACAATGAGCAGTTCTTC

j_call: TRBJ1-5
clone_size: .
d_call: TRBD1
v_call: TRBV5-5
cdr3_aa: CASSLTGQGDQPQHF
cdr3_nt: TGTGCCAGCAGCTTGACGGGACAGGGGGATCAGCCCCAGCATTTT